This T cell receptor beta chain is drawn from a study of blood T cells in healthy people across ages. V lost 7 bases to trimming and J lost 7 bases, with 7 bases between them. Germline CDR1 SNHLY, CDR2 FYNNEI. There are 10 residues in the CDR3. Next came a second PCR, run for roughly 6 to 11 cycles, which used a sample-barcoded 5' primer along with a J-beta primer mix. TCRdb reprocessed the 5' RACE reads via MiXCR and lists one record per CDR3 protein. The sample carries 1.5 million to 1.9 million distinct CDR3 sequences, roughly 43% recorded once. Sequencing was done on a sample of blood. The chain combines TRBV2 with TRBJ1-2; possibly TRBD1 for D (5 bases). This sequence originates from a young woman in good health. For the CDR3, the DNA is TGTGCCAGCAACCAGGGTGGCTACACCTTC. Translation: CASNQGGYTF.